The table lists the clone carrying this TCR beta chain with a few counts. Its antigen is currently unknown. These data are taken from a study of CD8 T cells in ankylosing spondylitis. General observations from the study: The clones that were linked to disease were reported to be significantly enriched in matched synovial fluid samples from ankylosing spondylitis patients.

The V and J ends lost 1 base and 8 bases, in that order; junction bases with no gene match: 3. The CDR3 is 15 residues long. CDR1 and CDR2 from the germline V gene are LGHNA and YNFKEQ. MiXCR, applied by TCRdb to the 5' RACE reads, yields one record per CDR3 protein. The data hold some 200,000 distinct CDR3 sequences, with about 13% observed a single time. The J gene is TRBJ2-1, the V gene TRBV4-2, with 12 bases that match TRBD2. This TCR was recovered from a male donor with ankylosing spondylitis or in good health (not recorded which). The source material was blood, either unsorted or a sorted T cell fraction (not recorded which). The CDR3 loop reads CASSQGTSGNDEQFF. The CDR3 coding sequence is TGTGCCAGCAGCCAAGGGACTAGCGGGAACGATGAGCAGTTCTTC.